These 32 T cell receptor beta chains share one sample of origin, sequenced in a study of T cell repertoires in cytomegalovirus infection. Each CDR3 protein is one row after TCRdb ran MiXCR on the reads. This sample yields some 600,000 distinct CDR3 sequences, of which 20% to 30% are seen a single time; 8% belongs to the top ten. Sequencing used CD8+ T cells from PBMCs. The receptors originated from a human donor in good health (CMV status not recorded). Some clones in this sample may be carry-over from other donors' samples.

There are a few counts of this clonotype. The chain links TRBV6-2 or TRBV6-3 to TRBJ1-2; D unclear. The germline V and J ends were trimmed by 2 bases and 1 base, with 14 bases remaining between them. CDR3 size: 16 residues. CDR1 and CDR2 from the germline V gene are MNHEY and SVGEGT. CDR3 DNA sequence: TGTGCCAGCAGTTACGATTGGACGGGAAATAACTATGGCTACACCTTC. It specifies CASSYDWTGNNYGYTF.

This clonotype has at least ten counts. V is TRBV4-1 and J is TRBJ1-2; the D is unclear. The V gene's germline CDR1 is MGHRA and CDR2 YSYEKL. With 4 bases removed from V and 4 bases from J, the gap between germline ends came to 13 bases. The CDR3 runs 14 residues. CDR3 bases: TGCGCCAGCAGCCGTTCCTCCGGGGTCTATGGCTACACCTTC. Protein: CASSRSSGVYGYTF.

This clonotype was found many times. This rearrangement joins TRBV6-2 or TRBV6-3 to TRBJ2-1; 9 positions match TRBD1. Losses at the gene ends were 5 bases for V and 8 bases for J; bases not matched to a gene: 13. CDR3 length: 16 amino acids. Germline V gene sequence: CDR1 MNHEY, CDR2 SVGEGT. The chain's CDR3 is CASSGFEQGALHEQFF. As DNA, the CDR3 is TGTGCCAGCAGTGGTTTCGAACAGGGGGCTCTCCATGAGCAGTTCTTC.

This clonotype came up a few times. The gene calls are TRBV7-9 and TRBJ1-6; 9 positions agree with TRBD1. Trimming took 8 bases from V and 7 from J; bases not matched to a gene: 6. This CDR3 spans 14 amino acids. From germline, CDR1 is SEHNR and CDR2 FQNEAQ (reference sequence). This CDR3 is CASGGTGKNSPLHF. The CDR3 DNA sequence: TGTGCCAGCGGGGGGACAGGGAAAAATTCACCCCTCCACTTT.

A word on this clonotype: This may come from a read error, since a much larger clone is one base off. The chain recombines TRBV10-3 with TRBJ1-1, with D perhaps matching TRBD1 (6 bases). Trimming took 4 bases from V and 0 from J, leaving 12 bases between them. Germline CDR1 reads ENHRY; CDR2 reads SYGVKD. This CDR3 region has 15 residues. The CDR3: CAISVQDSMNTEAFF. The CDR3, as DNA: TGTGCCATCAGTGTCCAGGACAGCATGAACACTGAAGCTTTCTTT.

The gene calls are TRBV11-1 and TRBJ2-6; 7 bases match TRBD1. The CDR3 is 19 amino acids. Germline V gene lookup returns CDR1 SGHAT and CDR2 FQDESV (reference sequence). J was trimmed by 2 bases and V by 5 bases; bases with no gene match: 15. The CDR3 here is CASSERSGTASTGANVLTF. The CDR3 DNA is TGTGCCAGCAGCGAACGCTCCGGGACAGCTTCGACTGGGGCCAACGTCCTGACTTTC.

Notes on this clonotype: One end of the junction varies from germline; a read error may be responsible. Here the CDR3 reads CASSSGQGNYNEQLF. CDR3 nucleotides: TGTGCCAGCAGCTCGGGACAGGGGAACTACAATGAGCAGTTATTC. The rearrangement joins TRBV27 to TRBJ2-1, with TRBD1 matching over 10 bases. Germline-derived CDR1 and CDR2 are MNHEY and SMNVEV (reference sequence). The CDR3 runs 15 residues.

Of note for this clonotype: One junction end does not reproduce the germline sequence, and a read error may be involved. The chain combines TRBV6-6 with TRBJ2-1; 8 bases are a match to TRBD2. There are 14 residues in the CDR3. CDR1 MNHNY and CDR2 SVGAGI come from the germline V gene (reference sequence). The CDR3 region is CANSYGGATVEQFF. The CDR3, as DNA: TGTGCCAACAGTTACGGGGGGGCGACGGTTGAGCAGTTCTTC.

V and J are TRBV10-3 and TRBJ2-3; 10 bases match TRBD1. Germline loops: CDR1 ENHRY, CDR2 SYGVKD. The trim removed 2 bases at V and 5 bases at J, leaving 7 bases unmatched. The CDR3 extends over 16 amino acids. For the CDR3, the DNA is TGTGCCATCAGTGAGGCGGGACAGGGGATGGGAGATACGCAGTATTTT. It encodes CAISEAGQGMGDTQYF.

This chain connects TRBV28 to TRBJ2-1; 7 bases agree with TRBD2. The CDR3 is 13 amino acids. The V gene's germline CDR1 is MDHEN and CDR2 SYDVKM. J lost 7 bases, V lost 8 bases, and 8 bases had no gene match. Written as DNA, the CDR3 is TGTGCCAGCGGCTCATGGGAGGGAAATGAGCAGTTCTTC. Amino acid sequence: CASGSWEGNEQFF.

This clonotype was recorded many times. The rearrangement joins TRBV12-3 or TRBV12-4 to TRBJ2-5, with no clear D. The V end lost 3 bases, the J end lost 5 bases, and 13 bases lay between the germline ends. The CDR3 extends over 14 amino acids. The CDR3 loop is CASSFLSDRETQYF. The CDR3 DNA is TGTGCCAGCAGTTTCCTGTCGGACCGGGAGACCCAGTACTTC.

The chain combines TRBV4-1 with TRBJ2-7, with D possibly matching TRBD2 (6 bases). Trimming removed 8 bases at V and 2 bases at J, with 22 bases between. CDR3 size: 16 residues. Germline CDR1 is MGHRA and CDR2 is YSYEKL. The CDR3 nucleotides are TGCGCCAGCGGCGGGGACGGGAAACCCCAACCCTACGAGCAGTACTTC. Protein: CASGGDGKPQPYEQYF.

V and J are TRBV20-1 and TRBJ2-1; D not certain. The V end was cut by 6 bases, the J end by 7 bases, with 10 bases between. This CDR3 spans 11 amino acids. Germline assignment: CDR1 DFQATT and CDR2 SNEGSKA (reference sequence). CDR3: CSADGRNEQFF. DNA for the CDR3: TGCAGTGCGGACGGACGGAATGAGCAGTTCTTC.

The V call is TRBV7-9, the J call TRBJ2-5, with 7 bases identical to TRBD2. V was clipped by 4 bases and J by 8 bases; unmatched bases: 10. Germline loops: CDR1 SEHNR, CDR2 FQNEAQ (reference sequence). CDR3 size: 14 residues. The CDR3 loop is CASSSEAGFETQYF. DNA of the CDR3: TGTGCCAGCAGCTCAGAAGCGGGGTTCGAAACCCAGTACTTC.

V gene TRBV7-9 combines with J gene TRBJ1-4, with D perhaps matching TRBD1 (5 bases). The CDR3 is 19 amino acids. V lost 2 bases and J lost 0, with 19 bases in between. Germline V gene sequence: CDR1 SEHNR, CDR2 FQNEAQ (reference sequence). CDR3 residues: CASSLNPGRIPTTNEKLFF. CDR3 sequence (DNA): TGTGCCAGCAGCTTAAACCCGGGACGGATTCCCACAACTAATGAAAAACTGTTTTTT.

A few counts support this clonotype. The V call is TRBV6-2 or TRBV6-3, the J call TRBJ2-4; TRBD1 agrees at 8 bases. Germline V gives CDR1 MNHEY, CDR2 SVGEGT. This CDR3 region has 14 residues. Trimming at V came to 6 bases and at J to 9 bases, leaving 10 bases not matched to a gene. Written as DNA, the CDR3 is TGTGCCAGCAGCACAGACAGGGGTCGAGTCATTCAGTACTTC. Its protein product is CASSTDRGRVIQYF.

This clonotype occurred many times. The chain combines TRBV9 with TRBJ1-5; D is uncertain. This CDR3 has 14 amino acids. Between the trimmed V and J ends, which lost 0 bases and 5 bases, there was a span of 9 bases. The germline V gene encodes CDR1 SGDLS and CDR2 YYNGEE. CDR3 sequence reads: CASSVDSLDQPQHF. CDR3 nucleotide sequence: TGTGCCAGCAGCGTAGATTCCTTGGATCAGCCCCAGCATTTT.

This sequence joins TRBV9 and TRBJ1-1; D gene uncertain. V dropped 0 bases and J dropped 4 bases, with 13 bases sitting between them. CDR3 length equals 15 residues. Germline CDR1 is SGDLS and CDR2 is YYNGEE. As DNA, the CDR3 is TGTGCCAGCAGCGTAGGCACGGTGGGTTTCACTGAAGCTTTCTTT. Translation gives CASSVGTVGFTEAFF.

This clonotype has at least ten counts. The chain recombines TRBV7-2 with TRBJ2-2; 8 bases align to TRBD1. The length of the CDR3 is 16 residues. After removal of 2 bases from V and 5 bases from J, the junction contained 7 bases not matched to a gene. From germline, CDR1 is SGHTA and CDR2 FQGNSA. The CDR3 coding sequence is TGTGCCAGCAGCTTACCGCTGGACAGGGTGACCGGGGAGCTGTTTTTT. It is translated as CASSLPLDRVTGELFF.

This clonotype has more than one count but fewer than ten. The V gene is TRBV3-1, the J gene TRBJ2-1; D might be TRBD2 (6 bases). Germline assignment: CDR1 LGHDT and CDR2 YNNKEL (reference sequence). The CDR3 spans 16 residues. Trimming left V 4 bases short and J 2 bases short, with 15 bases between. The CDR3 loop is CASSPLGSGAYNEQFF. Written as DNA, the CDR3 is TGTGCCAGCAGCCCGCTGGGTAGCGGAGCCTACAATGAGCAGTTCTTC.

The table lists this clonotype with many counts. The chain joins TRBV7-6 to TRBJ2-2, with TRBD1 as a possible D gene (6 bases). Trimming pared 5 bases from V and 0 bases from J, leaving 16 bases between. Per germline, CDR1 SGHVS and CDR2 FNYEAQ. The CDR3 covers 17 residues. CDR3 in amino acids: CASSPPDRPANTGELFF. The CDR3 region has the DNA TGTGCCAGCAGCCCCCCGGACAGACCCGCGAACACCGGGGAGCTGTTTTTT.

This clonotype was counted ten times or more. The V gene is TRBV6-2 or TRBV6-3, the J gene TRBJ2-3; no firm D call. This CDR3 contains 14 residues. V was shortened by 0 bases and J by 0 bases, with 4 bases between the two germline ends. Germline CDR1 is MNHEY and CDR2 is SVGEGT. CDR3 sequence (DNA): TGTGCCAGCAGTTACTCGACTAGCACAGATACGCAGTATTTT. It translates to CASSYSTSTDTQYF.

This chain joins TRBV27 and TRBJ2-7; no firm D call. Trimming removed 8 bases from V and 3 bases from J, with 17 bases in between. Looked up from germline, CDR1 is MNHEY and CDR2 is SMNVEV (reference sequence). The CDR3 is 14 residues long. The CDR3 region is CASDLQDASYEQYV. The CDR3 DNA follows: TGTGCCAGCGATCTTCAAGACGCGAGCTACGAGCAGTACGTC.

This clonotype was seen ten or more times. The J gene is TRBJ1-1, the V gene TRBV7-2, with D hard to call. Germline V gene sequence: CDR1 SGHTA, CDR2 FQGNSA. The V and J ends lost 5 bases and 5 bases respectively, with 12 bases between them. CDR3 length: 13 amino acids. CDR3 in DNA: TGTGCCAGCAGCCCGCTTTTTTTGACTGAAGCTTTCTTT. It codes for CASSPLFLTEAFF.

This clonotype has a count of ten or more. The CDR3 sequence is CSARDRLQGMNTEAFF. The CDR3 coding sequence is TGCAGTGCTAGAGATCGTCTACAGGGCATGAACACTGAAGCTTTCTTT. The chain joins TRBV20-1 to TRBJ1-1; D is perhaps TRBD1 (6 bases). The germline V gene has CDR1 DFQATT and CDR2 SNEGSKA (reference sequence). Trimming shortened V by 0 bases and J by 0 bases, and 14 bases separated the two germline ends. The CDR3 is 16 amino acids.

This clonotype was seen repeatedly, ten times or more. V and J are TRBV4-2 and TRBJ1-1, with unresolved D. V was clipped by 0 bases and J by 2 bases, with 13 bases between them. CDR3 size: 16 residues. Germline CDR1 is LGHNA and CDR2 is YNFKEQ. The CDR3 sequence: CASSQEGEILNTEAFF. The CDR3 nucleotides read TGTGCCAGCAGCCAAGAAGGCGAGATTTTAAACACTGAAGCTTTCTTT.

This clonotype showed up many times. V is TRBV7-2 and J is TRBJ2-1; D tentatively reads TRBD1 or TRBD2 (5 bases each). Trimming cost V 1 base and J 7 bases, with 17 bases left between them. Per germline, CDR1 SGHTA and CDR2 FQGNSA. This CDR3 spans 16 amino acids. The CDR3, as DNA: TGTGCCAGCAGCTTAGGGGCAGGGAGAAGGTGGAATGAGCAGTTCTTC. Translation: CASSLGAGRRWNEQFF.

This clonotype was seen a few times. The chain combines TRBV14 with TRBJ2-7, with D hard to call. The V end lost 0 bases, the J end lost 6 bases, and 9 bases lay between the germline ends. The CDR3 length is 13 residues. Germline V CDR1 and CDR2: SGHDN, FVKESK. This CDR3 reads CASSQELASEQYV. The DNA of the CDR3 is TGTGCCAGCAGCCAAGAGTTAGCCTCCGAGCAGTACGTC.

V and J are TRBV7-9 and TRBJ1-2; 8 nucleotides line up with TRBD1. The CDR3 contains 12 residues. Germline CDR1 is SEHNR and CDR2 is FQNEAQ (reference sequence). V was pared by 6 bases and J by 10 bases, with 7 bases of the junction left unmatched. In DNA, the CDR3 is TGTGCCAGCAGGGCAGGGGGCCCCCTCTACACCTTC. Protein: CASRAGGPLYTF.

The chain employs TRBV29-1 and TRBJ1-2, with 10 bases matching TRBD1. With V trimmed by 6 bases and J by 3 bases, 4 bases remained unmatched. Looked up from germline, CDR1 is SQVTM and CDR2 is ANQGSEA. CDR3 length equals 13 residues. Written as DNA, the CDR3 is TGCAGCGTGCCGGGACAGGGGTACTATGGCTACACCTTC. As protein: CSVPGQGYYGYTF.

The rearrangement joins TRBV28 to TRBJ1-2, with D perhaps TRBD1 (5 bases). The CDR3 consists of 19 residues. Germline V gene data show CDR1 as MDHEN and CDR2 as SYDVKM. V lost 4 bases to trimming and J lost 4 bases, with 28 bases between them. CDR3 bases: TGTGCCAGCAGTTCTGTTACCCCCGGGACTTTGGGCTGGGGCTATGGCTACACCTTC. It yields the protein CASSSVTPGTLGWGYGYTF.

J is TRBJ2-1 and V is TRBV15, with 8 bases that match TRBD2. The CDR3 has 15 amino acids. Germline CDR1 reads LNHNV; CDR2 reads YYDKDF (reference sequence). V was pared by 0 bases and J by 5 bases, with 3 bases of the junction left unmatched. For the CDR3, the DNA is TGTGCCACCAGCAGAGATCGGGGGGGCAACAATGAGCAGTTCTTC. It is translated as CATSRDRGGNNEQFF.